These T cell receptor beta chains were read from a single sample in a study of control samples from healthy donors and cancer patients. Clones were read by immunoSEQ multiplex PCR, and TCRdb kept only the in-frame ones, dropping some. The repertoire holds approximately 9,800 clones, with approximately 91% as singletons. Sequencing was carried out using PBMCs. The receptor source for this set is a man aged 60 to 69 with colorectal cancer. Each CDR3 is given with its conserved first and last residue. A D gene is named only where the DNA matches it firmly. A clone size is listed for some rows: how often the clone was seen (once, few, many), or a class if it is expanded.

j_gene: TRBJ1-1
d_gene: NA
abundance: NA
v_gene: TRBV29-1
CDR3aa: CSVEVAPTAWSEAFF
CDR3nt: TGCAGCGTTGAAGTGGCCCCGACGGCTTGGTCTGAAGCTTTCTTT

j_gene: TRBJ1-1
d_gene: NA
abundance: NA
v_gene: TRBV7-5
CDR3aa: CARSLAGGGAEAFF
CDR3nt: TGTGCCAGAAGCTTAGCGGGGGGAGGGGCTGAAGCTTTCTTT

j_gene: TRBJ2-1
d_gene: NA
abundance: NA
v_gene: TRBV28
CDR3aa: CASTSDRWYNEEQFF
CDR3nt: TGTGCCAGCACTTCCGACCGTTGGTACAATGAAGAGCAGTTCTTC

j_gene: TRBJ2-7
d_gene: NA
abundance: NA
v_gene: TRBV4-1
CDR3aa: CASESRGEQYF
CDR3nt: TGCGCCAGCGAAAGCAGGGGCGAGCAGTACTTC

j_gene: TRBJ2-3
d_gene: NA
abundance: once
v_gene: TRBV29-1
CDR3aa: CSVRQTSTDTQYF
CDR3nt: TGCAGCGTTAGACAGACTAGCACAGATACGCAGTATTTT

j_gene: TRBJ2-3
d_gene: NA
abundance: NA
v_gene: TRBV6-2/TRBV6-3
CDR3aa: CASSYSFTDTQYF
CDR3nt: TGTGCCAGCAGTTACAGTTTCACAGATACGCAGTATTTT

j_gene: TRBJ2-1
d_gene: NA
abundance: NA
v_gene: TRBV5-4
CDR3aa: CASSSGLDSYEQFF
CDR3nt: TGTGCCAGCAGCAGTGGACTTGATTCATATGAGCAGTTCTTC

j_gene: TRBJ2-5
d_gene: TRBD1
abundance: NA
v_gene: TRBV5-1
CDR3aa: CASSRDSFQETQYF
CDR3nt: TGCGCCAGCAGCAGGGACAGTTTTCAAGAGACCCAGTACTTC

j_gene: TRBJ2-5
d_gene: NA
abundance: NA
v_gene: TRBV10-3
CDR3aa: CATTGLKGETQYF
CDR3nt: TGTGCCACCACGGGACTGAAGGGGGAGACCCAGTACTTC

j_gene: TRBJ2-7
d_gene: TRBD1
abundance: NA
v_gene: TRBV3-1/TRBV3-2
CDR3aa: CASSHWDRAHEQYF
CDR3nt: TGTGCCAGCAGCCACTGGGACAGGGCTCACGAGCAGTACTTC

j_gene: TRBJ1-6
d_gene: NA
abundance: NA
v_gene: TRBV5-6
CDR3aa: CASSLGAFSYNSPLHF
CDR3nt: TGTGCCAGCAGCTTGGGGGCATTTTCCTATAATTCACCCCTCCACTTT

j_gene: TRBJ2-3
d_gene: TRBD2
abundance: NA
v_gene: TRBV4-3
CDR3aa: CASSQDIWRGSSDTQYF
CDR3nt: TGCGCCAGCAGCCAAGATATATGGCGGGGGAGTTCCGATACGCAGTATTTT

j_gene: TRBJ1-1
d_gene: NA
abundance: NA
v_gene: TRBV30
CDR3aa: CAWSVSKNTEAFF
CDR3nt: TGTGCCTGGAGTGTCTCCAAGAACACTGAAGCTTTCTTT

j_gene: TRBJ1-5
d_gene: NA
abundance: few
v_gene: TRBV28
CDR3aa: CASSFLLGYQPQHF
CDR3nt: TGTGCCAGCAGTTTTCTTTTAGGGTATCAGCCCCAGCATTTT

j_gene: TRBJ2-1
d_gene: TRBD2
abundance: once
v_gene: TRBV11-2
CDR3aa: CASSASGANNEQFF
CDR3nt: TGTGCCAGCAGCGCTAGCGGGGCAAACAATGAGCAGTTCTTC

j_gene: TRBJ1-2
d_gene: NA
abundance: NA
v_gene: TRBV5-6
CDR3aa: CASRLQGRDGYTF
CDR3nt: TGTGCCAGCAGGCTACAGGGAAGGGATGGCTACACCTTC

j_gene: TRBJ2-7
d_gene: NA
abundance: NA
v_gene: TRBV9
CDR3aa: CASSVGQKPYEQYF
CDR3nt: TGTGCCAGCAGCGTCGGGCAGAAACCCTACGAGCAGTACTTC